These T cell receptor beta chains were read from a single sample in a study of T cell responses to AZD1222 COVID-19 vaccine. TCRdb's table, derived via immunoSEQ multiplex PCR, lists solely in-frame clones and lacks some. The table shows about 120,000 clones, with approximately 84% occurring only once. Sample: peripheral blood, taken on day 0 of AZD1222 vaccination. Every receptor here comes from an adult in good health. Each CDR3 is given without its conserved first and last residue. Clone size is shown for a subset of rows, as once, few, many or a class of expanded clone.

v_call,j_call,clone_size,cdr3_aa
TRBV28,TRBJ1-1,-,ASRKEGWNTEAF
TRBV2,TRBJ1-5,-,ASSEVTLNQPQH
TRBV19,TRBJ1-5,-,ASNPTYSNQPQH
TRBV12-3/TRBV12-4,TRBJ2-7,-,ASRPSGSYEQY
TRBV6-5,TRBJ1-2,-,ASSPGADYGYT
TRBV29-1,TRBJ1-2,-,SVGEGPNYGYT
TRBV19,TRBJ1-5,-,ASSLSPYQVSNQPQH
TRBV7-6,TRBJ2-3,-,ASSLEVAGADTQY
TRBV28,TRBJ2-1,-,ASRPGQAQQF
TRBV19,TRBJ2-1,few,ATNGYEQF
TRBV29-1,TRBJ2-3,once,SVEGPSGLPTDTQY
TRBV20-1,TRBJ2-3,few,SAAFLDTQY
TRBV12-3/TRBV12-4,TRBJ1-2,-,ASSLREYYGYT
TRBV19,TRBJ2-3,once,ASRRTSGMTADTQY
TRBV30,TRBJ1-2,-,AWSSWGRADGYT
TRBV6-5,TRBJ2-5,-,AGPTVCEETQY
TRBV19,TRBJ1-6,-,ASSIIQGRGNSPLH
TRBV6-1,TRBJ2-1,-,ASSGLPGLAPNEQF
TRBV7-9,TRBJ1-2,-,ASSPDINYGYT
TRBV28,TRBJ1-1,-,ASSSGQNTEAF
TRBV4-2,TRBJ2-1,once,ASSPQQQLAGYYNEQF
TRBV6-2/TRBV6-3,TRBJ2-5,-,ASSLREETQY
TRBV7-2,TRBJ2-1,-,ASSLNPGSYNEQF
TRBV25-1,TRBJ1-2,-,ASTRTERYGYT
TRBV7-9,TRBJ1-3,-,ASSLDTGSAGNTIY
TRBV19,TRBJ2-2,-,ASSYDRVGRGITGELF
TRBV6-5,TRBJ2-7,once,ASRHAQGSSYEQY
TRBV24-1,TRBJ2-3,-,ATSAYFGGAGGSDTQY
TRBV28,TRBJ2-5,-,ASSPWGGRTSRTQY
TRBV18,TRBJ2-3,-,ASSPQTDTQY
TRBV7-3,TRBJ2-1,few,ASSLGGGTYNEQF
TRBV18,TRBJ1-1,-,ASSPLGGSEAF
TRBV7-9,TRBJ1-6,-,ASSLAGGGSPLH
TRBV5-1,TRBJ1-6,-,ASSFGPGGNSPLH
TRBV3-1/TRBV3-2,TRBJ2-7,-,ASSQDRMVQY
TRBV5-8,TRBJ2-2,-,ASSLNLLAGAPGELF
TRBV11-2,TRBJ2-2,-,ASSRGTGELF
TRBV14,TRBJ2-7,few,ASSPVGSYEQY
TRBV12-3/TRBV12-4,TRBJ1-2,-,ASSVGYGYT
TRBV21-1,TRBJ2-1,-,ASSNQGGSYNEQF
TRBV24-1,TRBJ2-1,-,ATSEPAGTATSGRPNEQF
TRBV11-2,TRBJ2-7,few,ASSLDLGYYEQY
TRBV7-9,TRBJ1-4,-,ASSVGPGGEKLF
TRBV19,TRBJ2-3,-,ASSLAGDTDTQY
TRBV7-9,TRBJ1-1,-,ASSAQTEAF
TRBV3-1/TRBV3-2,TRBJ2-7,-,ASSLGVAGATTGQY
TRBV24-1,TRBJ2-7,-,ATSESYEQY
TRBV4-1,TRBJ1-6,-,ASSQVVQGSSPLH
TRBV6-1,TRBJ2-1,-,ASSERPGSEQF
TRBV9,TRBJ2-1,once,ASSVGGAWGEQF
TRBV28,TRBJ2-3,-,ASSLSGAASTDTQY
TRBV18,TRBJ1-1,few,ASSPKSMNTEAF
TRBV5-1,TRBJ1-1,-,ASSLGGGGEDTEAF